Many counts were recorded for the clone carrying this TCR beta chain. Its antigen is currently unknown. V shed 5 bases and J 7 bases; nucleotides not matched to a gene: 4. CDR3 length equals 12 residues. Germline loops: CDR1 SEHNR, CDR2 FQNEAQ (reference sequence). The source of the sample is a study of T cell repertoires in cytomegalovirus infection. Study-level points and caveats: There were carriers of CMV plus the relevant HLA, and cumulative public TCR beta family frequency identified them.

TCRdb re-called the reads through MiXCR, storing one row per CDR3 protein. Of about 920,000 distinct CDR3 sequences listed, 25% to 40% are singletons. This material consisted of cultured CD8+ T cells from PBMCs, taken from culture after CMV antigen stimulation. This receptor was taken from a human donor in good health (CMV status not recorded). Some clones in this sample may be carry-over from other donors' samples. This chain connects TRBV7-9 to TRBJ1-1; 7 positions agree with TRBD1. The CDR3 DNA is TGTGCCAGCAGCCGGGGGGACAGTGAAGCTTTCTTT. Protein sequence: CASSRGDSEAFF.